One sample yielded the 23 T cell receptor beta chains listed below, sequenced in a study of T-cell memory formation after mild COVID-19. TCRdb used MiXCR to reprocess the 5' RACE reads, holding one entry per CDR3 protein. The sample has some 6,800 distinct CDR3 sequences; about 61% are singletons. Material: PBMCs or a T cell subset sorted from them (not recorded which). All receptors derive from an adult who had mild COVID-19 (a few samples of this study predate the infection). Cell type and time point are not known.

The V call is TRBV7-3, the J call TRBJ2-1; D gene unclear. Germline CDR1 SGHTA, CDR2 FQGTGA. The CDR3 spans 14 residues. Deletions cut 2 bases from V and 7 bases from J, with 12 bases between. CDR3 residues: CASSLDGSRNEQFF. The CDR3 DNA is TGTGCCAGCAGCTTAGACGGGTCCCGGAATGAGCAGTTCTTC.

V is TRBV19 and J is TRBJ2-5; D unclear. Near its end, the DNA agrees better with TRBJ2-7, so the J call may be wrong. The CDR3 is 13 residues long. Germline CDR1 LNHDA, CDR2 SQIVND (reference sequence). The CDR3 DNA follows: TGTGCCAGTAGTATAGCAACTGCCTACGAGCAGTACTTC. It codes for CASSIATAYEQYF.

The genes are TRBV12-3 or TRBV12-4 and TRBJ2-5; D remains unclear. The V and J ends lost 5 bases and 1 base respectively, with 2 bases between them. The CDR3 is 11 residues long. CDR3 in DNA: TGTGCCAGCAGTCGCCAAGAGACCCAGTACTTC. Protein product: CASSRQETQYF.

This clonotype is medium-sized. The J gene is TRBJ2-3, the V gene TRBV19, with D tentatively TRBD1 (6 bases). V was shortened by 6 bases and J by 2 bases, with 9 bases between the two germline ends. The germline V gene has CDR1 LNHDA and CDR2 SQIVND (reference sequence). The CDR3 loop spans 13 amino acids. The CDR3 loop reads CASSGQPTDTQYF. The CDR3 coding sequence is TGTGCCAGTAGCGGACAGCCCACAGATACGCAGTATTTT.

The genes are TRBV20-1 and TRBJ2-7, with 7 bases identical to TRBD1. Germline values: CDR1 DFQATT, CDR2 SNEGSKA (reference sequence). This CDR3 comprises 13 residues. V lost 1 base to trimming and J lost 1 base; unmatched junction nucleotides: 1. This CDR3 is CSARGQGSYEQYF. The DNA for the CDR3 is TGCAGTGCTAGAGGACAGGGTTCCTACGAGCAGTACTTC.

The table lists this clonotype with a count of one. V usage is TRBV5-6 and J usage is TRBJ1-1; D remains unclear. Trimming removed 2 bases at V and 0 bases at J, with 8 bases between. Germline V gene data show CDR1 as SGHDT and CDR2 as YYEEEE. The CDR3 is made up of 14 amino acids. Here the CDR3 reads CASSLSSMNTEAFF. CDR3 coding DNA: TGTGCCAGCAGCTTATCAAGCATGAACACTGAAGCTTTCTTT.

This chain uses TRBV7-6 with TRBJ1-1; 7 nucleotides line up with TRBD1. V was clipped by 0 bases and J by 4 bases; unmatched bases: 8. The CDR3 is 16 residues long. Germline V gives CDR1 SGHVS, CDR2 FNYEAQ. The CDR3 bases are TGTGCCAGCAGCTTAGCGGGCAGGGGGTTACGCACTGAAGCTTTCTTT. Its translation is CASSLAGRGLRTEAFF.

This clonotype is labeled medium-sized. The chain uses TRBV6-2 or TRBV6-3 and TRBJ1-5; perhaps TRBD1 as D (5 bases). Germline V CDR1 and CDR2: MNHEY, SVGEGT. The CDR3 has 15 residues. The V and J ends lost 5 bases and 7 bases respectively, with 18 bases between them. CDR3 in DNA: TGTGCCAGCAGTACCGACGGGGGACCATCCCAGCCCCAGCATTTT. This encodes CASSTDGGPSQPQHF.

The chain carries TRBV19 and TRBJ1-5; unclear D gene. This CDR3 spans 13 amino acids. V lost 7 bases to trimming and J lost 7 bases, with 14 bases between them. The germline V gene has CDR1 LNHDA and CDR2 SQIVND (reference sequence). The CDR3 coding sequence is TGTGCCAGTAAGAGTTTCAGAGGGCAGCCCCAGCATTTT. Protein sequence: CASKSFRGQPQHF.

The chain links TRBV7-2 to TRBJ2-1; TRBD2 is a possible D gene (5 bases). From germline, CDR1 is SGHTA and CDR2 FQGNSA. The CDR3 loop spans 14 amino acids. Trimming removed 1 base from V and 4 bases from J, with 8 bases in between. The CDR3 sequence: CASSLGGFYNEQFF. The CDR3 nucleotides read TGTGCCAGCAGCTTAGGCGGGTTTTACAATGAGCAGTTCTTC.

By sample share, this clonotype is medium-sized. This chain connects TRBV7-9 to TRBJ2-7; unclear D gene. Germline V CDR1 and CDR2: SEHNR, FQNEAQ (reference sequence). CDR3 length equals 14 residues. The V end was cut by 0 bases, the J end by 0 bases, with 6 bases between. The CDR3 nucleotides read TGTGCCAGCAGCTTAGCGCAGAGCTCCTACGAGCAGTACTTC. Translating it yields CASSLAQSSYEQYF.

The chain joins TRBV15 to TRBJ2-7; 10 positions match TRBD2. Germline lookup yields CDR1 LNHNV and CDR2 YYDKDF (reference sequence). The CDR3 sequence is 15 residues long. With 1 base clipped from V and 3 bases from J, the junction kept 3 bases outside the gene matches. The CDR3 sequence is CATSRGSGGDYEQYF. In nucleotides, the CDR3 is TGTGCCACCAGCAGAGGAAGCGGGGGGGACTACGAGCAGTACTTC.

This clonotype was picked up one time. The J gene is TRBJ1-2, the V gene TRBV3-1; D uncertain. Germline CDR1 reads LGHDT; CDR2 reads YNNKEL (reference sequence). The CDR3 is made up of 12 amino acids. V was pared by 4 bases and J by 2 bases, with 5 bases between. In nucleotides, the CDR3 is TGTGCCAGCAGCCCTTCAAACTATGGCTACACCTTC. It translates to CASSPSNYGYTF.

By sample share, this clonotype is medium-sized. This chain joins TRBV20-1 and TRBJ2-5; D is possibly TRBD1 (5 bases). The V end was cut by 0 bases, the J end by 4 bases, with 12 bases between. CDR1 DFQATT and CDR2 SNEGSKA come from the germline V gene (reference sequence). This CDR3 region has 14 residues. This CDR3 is CSARDPQGRETQYF. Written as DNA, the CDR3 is TGCAGTGCTAGAGATCCGCAGGGTCGAGAGACCCAGTACTTC.

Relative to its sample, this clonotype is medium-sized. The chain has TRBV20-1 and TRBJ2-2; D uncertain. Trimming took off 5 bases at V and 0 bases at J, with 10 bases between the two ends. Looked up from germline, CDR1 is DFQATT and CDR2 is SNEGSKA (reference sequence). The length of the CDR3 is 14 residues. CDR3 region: CSAAPLTNTGELFF. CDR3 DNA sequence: TGCAGTGCTGCCCCATTAACGAACACCGGGGAGCTGTTTTTT.

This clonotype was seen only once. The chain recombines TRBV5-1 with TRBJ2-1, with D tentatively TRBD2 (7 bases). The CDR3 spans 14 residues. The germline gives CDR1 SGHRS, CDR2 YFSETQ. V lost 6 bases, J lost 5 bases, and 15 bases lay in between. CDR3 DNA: TGCGCCAGCAACTCGGGGGGCGAAAACAATGAGCAGTTCTTC. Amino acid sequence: CASNSGGENNEQFF.

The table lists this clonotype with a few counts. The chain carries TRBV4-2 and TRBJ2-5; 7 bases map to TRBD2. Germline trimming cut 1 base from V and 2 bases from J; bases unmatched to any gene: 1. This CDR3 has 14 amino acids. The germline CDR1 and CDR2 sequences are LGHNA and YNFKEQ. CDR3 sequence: CASSQGLAQETQYF. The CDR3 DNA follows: TGTGCCAGCAGCCAAGGACTAGCTCAAGAGACCCAGTACTTC.

CDR3 protein: CATSRDQASPNTGELFF. The CDR3, as DNA: TGTGCCACCAGCAGAGATCAAGCCAGCCCGAACACCGGGGAGCTGTTTTTT. V gene TRBV15 combines with J gene TRBJ2-2; unclear D gene. Trimming left V 0 bases short and J 0 bases short, with 11 bases between. The CDR3 consists of 17 residues. The germline gives CDR1 LNHNV, CDR2 YYDKDF (reference sequence).

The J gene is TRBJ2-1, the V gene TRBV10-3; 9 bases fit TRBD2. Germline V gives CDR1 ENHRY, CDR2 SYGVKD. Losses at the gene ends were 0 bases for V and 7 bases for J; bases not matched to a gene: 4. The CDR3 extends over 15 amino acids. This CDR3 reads CAISESGLAGNEQFF. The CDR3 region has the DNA TGTGCCATCAGTGAGTCGGGGCTAGCGGGAAATGAGCAGTTCTTC.

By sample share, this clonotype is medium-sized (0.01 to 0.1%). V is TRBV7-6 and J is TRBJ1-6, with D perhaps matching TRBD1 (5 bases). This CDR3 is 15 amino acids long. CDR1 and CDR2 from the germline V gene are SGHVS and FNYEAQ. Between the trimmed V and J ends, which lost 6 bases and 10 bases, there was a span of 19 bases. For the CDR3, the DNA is TGTGCCAGCAGGGCCAGACAGTCCTCAGGCTCACCCCTCCACTTT. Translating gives CASRARQSSGSPLHF.

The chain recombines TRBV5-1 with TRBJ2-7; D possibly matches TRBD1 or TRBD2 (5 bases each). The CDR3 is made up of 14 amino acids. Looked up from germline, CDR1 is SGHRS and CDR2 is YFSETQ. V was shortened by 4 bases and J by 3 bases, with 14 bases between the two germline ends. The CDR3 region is CASSPGTGGYEQYF. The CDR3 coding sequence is TGCGCCAGCAGCCCGGGGACGGGCGGCTACGAGCAGTACTTC. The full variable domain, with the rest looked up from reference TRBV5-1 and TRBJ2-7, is KAGVTQTPRYLIKTRGQQVTLSCSPISGHRSVSWYQQTPGQGLQFLFEYFSETQRNKGNFPGRFSGRQFSNSRSEMNVSTLELGDSALYLCASSPGTGGYEQYFGPGTRLTVT.

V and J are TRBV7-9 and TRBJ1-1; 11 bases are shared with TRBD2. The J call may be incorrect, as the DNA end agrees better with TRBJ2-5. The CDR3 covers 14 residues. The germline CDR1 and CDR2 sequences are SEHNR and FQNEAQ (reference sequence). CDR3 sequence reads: CASGSGGALETQYF. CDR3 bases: TGTGCCAGCGGTAGCGGGGGGGCCCTAGAGACCCAGTACTTC.

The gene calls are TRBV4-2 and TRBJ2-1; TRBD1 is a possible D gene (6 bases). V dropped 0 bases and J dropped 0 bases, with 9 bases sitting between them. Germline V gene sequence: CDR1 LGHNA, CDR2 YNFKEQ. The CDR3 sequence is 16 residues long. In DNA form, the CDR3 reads TGTGCCAGCAGCCAAGAGGTAGGGGGCTCCTACAATGAGCAGTTCTTC. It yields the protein CASSQEVGGSYNEQFF.